This TCR beta chain came from a study of T cells in Graves' hyperthyroidism and ophthalmopathy (dated by TCRdb to about 2019). Study-wide context: To identify TCR V-J signatures that set the groups apart, the researchers used a discovery cohort of 100 patients, made up of 43 with Graves' ophthalmopathy and 55 to 65 with stable Graves' hyperthyroidism. In about 6 Graves' hyperthyroidism patients, the study also compared T-cell repertoires from thyroid tissue with T-cell repertoires from blood. The roughly 100 discovery patients were randomly divided into training and test sets at a 7:3 ratio. According to the paper, TCR Vbeta CDR3 sequencing was carried out on 120 to 150 peripheral blood samples, which came from more than 40 ophthalmopathy, around 75 hyperthyroidism and roughly 17 progressor patients. An independent validation cohort of fewer than 20 hyperthyroidism patients and 17 patients who later progressed to ophthalmopathy tested prospective prediction of ophthalmopathy. After sampling, hyperthyroidism patients received methimazole starting at 30 mg daily, and ophthalmopathy patients received high-dose intravenous methylprednisolone. The full study reports these points: Sample size was not statistically predetermined, and blinding of investigators to group allocation was not performed. In validation, progression to ophthalmopathy was predicted by the model with about 70% sensitivity and around 76% specificity, a median of approximately 7.1 months before onset. A 13 V-J signature model separated ophthalmopathy from stable hyperthyroidism, with around 90% sensitivity and 81% to 82% specificity in cross-validation and 80%/75% in testing. Most expanded thyroid clonotypes (frequency above 0.001) were also detected in blood, suggesting blood repertoires may reflect thyroid immune responses.

The study excluded patients with uncontrolled infections, other autoimmune diseases, pregnancy or lactation. Clinical symptoms, serum thyroxine and TRAb, thyroid ultrasound, and orbital computed tomography formed the basis for the diagnoses. Total RNA was extracted with Trizol reagent, and quality was checked on an Agilent 2100 Bioanalyzer. TCR beta CDR3 regions were amplified from RNA transcripts. For the first round of RT-PCR on the TCR CDR3, the HTBI primer set was used together with the Qiagen OneStep RT-PCR kit. The libraries were constructed in a second round of multiplex PCR and then size-selected and purified. Sequencing of the libraries was done on an Illumina HiSeq2000 using paired-end 100 bp reads. Concerning the study's data processing: SOAPnuke was used to process the raw data, with reads discarded if the reads contained adapters or uncalled bases, had a mean Phred below 15, or lacked an exact constant-primer or identifier match. High-quality paired reads were merged using COPE v1.2.5, and each unique nucleotide sequence was defined as a clonotype. Clonotypes were aligned to IMGT TRBV, TRBD and TRBJ reference segments using MiTCR v1.1. The analysis included only V-J combinations with a frequency above 0.0001, which together covered 98% to 99.2% of the repertoires. A TCS score was defined as the ratio of F50 (clonal expansion) to E x V (chaos), with BLOSUM62-based TCRdist applied between CDR3 peptides within each V-J. Welch's t-statistics and random forest reduced some 510 V-J features to 10 to 15, which were used in a naive Bayes classifier (R e1071). Thyroid-blood repertoire similarity was quantified with the Morisita-Horn index. TCRdb handled the public reads itself, with Q25 trimming in fastp and clone calling in MiXCR, and kept productive beta chains. Rows with a matching CDR3 protein are joined into one entry that keeps the most common DNA and genes. The V and J calls and clone size are TCRdb's, not the authors'. Here the sample has around 620,000 distinct CDR3 sequences; about half occur a single time. The top ten clonotypes cover over 15% of the sample.

From the germline V gene, CDR1 is MDHEN and CDR2 is SYDVKM. The CDR3, cysteine through phenylalanine, is 15 amino acids long. Only CDR3 DNA remains: 45 bases, in frame from the first base. V and J lose 8 bases and 8 bases, and a span of 24 bases separates them. Concerning this clonotype itself: This clone's antigen is unknown. One base away lies a much larger clone, so this may be a sequencing read error.

Sequences were obtained from peripheral blood or thyroid tissue (not recorded which). Rearrangement joined TRBV28 to TRBJ1-2; the D gene lacks a confident call. The sequence derives from an adult woman with Graves' disease, either hyperthyroidism or ophthalmopathy (not recorded which). The CDR3 amino acid sequence is: CASGSGLRLAGGYTF. DNA sequence: TGTGCCAGCGGCTCTGGACTCCGATTGGCAGGAGGCTACACCTTC.